This entry lists 7 T cell receptor beta chains sequenced from one sample in a study of response to subunit inactivated influenza vaccine listed by TCRdb under 2018. Libraries came from RT-PCR. The sequencing machine was an Illumina HiSeq 2500. TCRdb reanalyzed the raw reads on its own, using fastp at Q25 for trimming and MiXCR for clone calling, and kept in-frame beta chains. One record per CDR3 amino acid sequence lists the most common genes and DNA. The sample data list roughly 650,000 distinct CDR3 sequences, and less than 15% of these were observed just once. The ten top clones hold about 7.4% of the sample. The specimen comprised PBMCs from blood, sampled around 14 days before vaccination. The receptor source for this set is a man aged 45 to 65 who received an inactivated influenza vaccine. Donor details come from another sample of the same person, matched by shared clones.

The V call is TRBV28, the J call TRBJ2-6; D not resolved. The CDR3 loop spans 16 amino acids. Trimming removed 3 bases from V and 4 bases from J, with 13 bases in between. CDR1 is MDHEN, CDR2 SYDVKM, per germline. The CDR3 coding sequence is TGTGCCAGCAGTTTTCTTAAGGTGGGGGGGGCCAACGTCCTGACTTTC. Translated: CASSFLKVGGANVLTF.

This sequence joins TRBV10-2 and TRBJ2-1; D is unresolved. The germline V and J ends were trimmed by 3 bases and 3 bases, with 12 bases remaining between them. The CDR3 contains 15 residues. Germline CDR1 WSHSY, CDR2 SAAADI. The CDR3 region is CASSDVGQYYNEQFF. CDR3 nucleotides: TGCGCCAGCAGTGACGTAGGGCAGTACTACAATGAGCAGTTCTTC.

The rearrangement uses TRBV6-2 or TRBV6-3 and TRBJ2-7; D not certain. Germline V gene sequence: CDR1 MNHEY, CDR2 SVGEGT. The CDR3 is made up of 15 amino acids. Trimming pared 6 bases from V and 6 bases from J, leaving 21 bases between. CDR3 in DNA: TGTGCCAGCAGCCGTAGCTCCAGTGGGGTAGGCGAGCAGTACTTC. Its protein is CASSRSSSGVGEQYF.

This clonotype occurred a few times. This CDR3 reads CATSRDFGQYLYNEQFF. CDR3 nucleotides: TGTGCCACCAGCAGAGATTTCGGGCAGTACCTTTACAATGAGCAGTTCTTC. The chain combines TRBV15 with TRBJ2-1; unclear D gene. The CDR3 extends over 17 amino acids. With 0 bases removed from V and 4 bases from J, the gap between germline ends came to 16 bases. Germline V gene lookup returns CDR1 LNHNV and CDR2 YYDKDF (reference sequence). The whole variable domain, filled in from reference TRBV15 and TRBJ2-1, reads DAMVIQNPRYQVTQFGKPVTLSCSQTLNHNVMYWYQQKSSQAPKLLFHYYDKDFNNEADTPDNFQSRRPNTSFCFLDIRSPGLGDTAMYLCATSRDFGQYLYNEQFFGPGTRLTVL.

This clonotype appeared a few times. The chain has TRBV7-9 and TRBJ1-4; the D is unclear. This CDR3 comprises 13 residues. V lost 4 bases and J 5 bases, leaving 8 bases between the germline ends. Germline lookup yields CDR1 SEHNR and CDR2 FQNEAQ (reference sequence). CDR3 in amino acids: CASSSVRNEKLFF. The CDR3 region has the DNA TGTGCCAGCAGCTCTGTTCGGAATGAAAAACTGTTTTTT.

This clonotype was seen ten or more times. The rearrangement joins TRBV24-1 to TRBJ2-1; TRBD2 is a possible D gene (6 bases). Germline V gene data show CDR1 as KGHDR and CDR2 as SFDVKD. The V end lost 0 bases, the J end lost 6 bases, and 14 bases lay between the germline ends. This CDR3 is built from 16 residues. The CDR3 here is CATSDLGAGTGNEQFF. The CDR3 bases are TGTGCCACCAGTGATTTGGGGGCGGGAACCGGCAATGAGCAGTTCTTC.

This clonotype was observed many times. This chain links TRBV20-1 with TRBJ2-7, with 7 bases lining up with TRBD1. With 5 bases clipped from V and 5 bases from J, the junction kept 6 bases outside the gene matches. Per germline, CDR1 DFQATT and CDR2 SNEGSKA (reference sequence). The CDR3 runs 12 residues. The CDR3 nucleotides read TGCAGTGCTGGGCCCCAGGGGGACGAGCAGTACTTC. This encodes CSAGPQGDEQYF.